Below, 24 T cell receptor beta chains from the same sample are listed, as sequenced in a study of T cell responses to AZD1222 COVID-19 vaccine. The method was immunoSEQ multiplex PCR; TCRdb's version includes in-frame clones alone and lacks a portion of them. The sample records about 140,000 clones, roughly 90% being singletons. Source: peripheral blood, taken on day 0 of AZD1222 vaccination. Every receptor here comes from an adult in good health.

This rearrangement joins TRBV6-1 to TRBJ1-5; no firm D call. This CDR3 has 15 residues. Between the trimmed V and J ends, which lost 2 bases and 0 bases, there was a span of 8 bases. Germline V lookup: CDR1 MNHNS, CDR2 SASEGT. Written as DNA, the CDR3 is TGTGCCAGCAGTGAACCAGTTGCTAGCAATCAGCCCCAGCATTTT. The encoded protein is CASSEPVASNQPQHF.

CDR3 residues: CASGRGTANYGYTF. CDR3 DNA sequence: TGTGCCAGCGGTCGGGGGACAGCTAACTATGGCTACACCTTC. The V gene is TRBV6-5, the J gene TRBJ1-2; 7 bases line up with TRBD1. Per the germline V gene, CDR1 is MNHEY and CDR2 is SVGAGI. The CDR3 extends over 14 amino acids. V trimming: 8 bases; J trimming: 0 bases; junction bases outside the gene matches: 6.

The rearrangement joins TRBV6-5 to TRBJ1-2, with D possibly TRBD1 on 6 matching bases. The V end lost 8 bases, the J end lost 8 bases, and 15 bases lay between the germline ends. CDR1 and CDR2 (germline): MNHEY, SVGAGI. This CDR3 region has 12 residues. The CDR3 loop is CASGTGFRGYTF. The CDR3 DNA follows: TGTGCCAGCGGAACAGGGTTCCGGGGCTACACCTTC.

The chain has TRBV6-1 and TRBJ2-5; D is uncertain. CDR1 and CDR2 (germline): MNHNS, SASEGT. The V and J ends lost 1 base and 2 bases respectively, with 5 bases between them. The CDR3 contains 13 residues. The CDR3 is CASSEGHQETQYF. The CDR3 DNA is TGTGCCAGCAGTGAAGGGCATCAAGAGACCCAGTACTTC.

V is TRBV6-4 and J is TRBJ1-6; D may be TRBD1 (6 bases). The CDR3 consists of 14 residues. Germline CDR1 reads MRHNA; CDR2 reads SNTAGT. V was cut by 5 bases and J by 4 bases, with 9 bases left in between. CDR3 in amino acids: CASSTGTYNSPLHF. The DNA for the CDR3 is TGTGCCAGCAGTACCGGGACATATAATTCACCCCTCCACTTT.

The rearrangement joins TRBV7-8 to TRBJ1-4, with D hard to call. This CDR3 spans 14 amino acids. Trimming cost V 5 bases and J 0 bases, with 7 bases left between them. CDR1 and CDR2 (germline): SGHVS, FQNEAQ. CDR3 coding DNA: TGTGCCAGCAGCCAAGCCTCAACTAATGAAAAACTGTTTTTT. Translation: CASSQASTNEKLFF. The full variable domain, its missing parts supplied by reference TRBV7-8 and TRBJ1-4, is GAGVSQSPRYKVAKRGQDVALRCDPISGHVSLFWYQQALGQGPEFLTYFQNEAQLDKSGLPSDRFFAERPEGSVSTLKIQRTQQEDSAVYLCASSQASTNEKLFFGSGTQLSVL.

The V and J genes are TRBV6-6 and TRBJ1-1; 11 nucleotides agree with TRBD1. The germline V gene encodes CDR1 MNHNY and CDR2 SVGAGI (reference sequence). The V segment lost 5 bases and the J segment 7 bases; nucleotides outside the gene matches: 6. The CDR3 is made up of 14 amino acids. The CDR3 here is CASSRDRGKGEAFF. As DNA, the CDR3 is TGTGCCAGCAGTAGGGACAGGGGGAAGGGTGAAGCTTTCTTT.

This chain uses TRBV19 with TRBJ1-2; tentatively, D is TRBD1 (6 bases). The CDR3 sequence is 15 residues long. Germline V lookup: CDR1 LNHDA, CDR2 SQIVND (reference sequence). V dropped 5 bases and J dropped 4 bases, with 17 bases sitting between them. The CDR3 nucleotides are TGTGCCAGTAGTCAAGGGGGGGCACAACCCTATGGCTACACCTTC. Translation: CASSQGGAQPYGYTF.

The chain recombines TRBV3-1 (or the pseudogene TRBV3-2) with TRBJ1-2; 7 bases are a match to TRBD1. V trimming: 4 bases; J trimming: 7 bases; junction bases outside the gene matches: 9. The CDR3 consists of 14 residues. Germline V gene data show CDR1 as LGHDT and CDR2 as YNNKEL (reference sequence). This CDR3 reads CASSPRGGDGGYTF. DNA for the CDR3: TGTGCCAGCAGCCCCAGGGGGGGCGACGGTGGCTACACCTTC.

The rearrangement uses TRBV10-3 and TRBJ1-2; the D is unclear. The CDR3 has 13 amino acids. The germline gives CDR1 ENHRY, CDR2 SYGVKD. V lost 8 bases to trimming and J lost 0 bases, with 10 bases between them. Written as DNA, the CDR3 is TGTGCCATCTCTGGATTCACTAACTATGGCTACACCTTC. It encodes CAISGFTNYGYTF.

This sequence joins TRBV2 and TRBJ2-2; TRBD2 aligns across 10 bases. CDR1 and CDR2 from the germline V gene are SNHLY and FYNNEI. This CDR3 contains 15 residues. Trimming took 2 bases from V and 4 from J; bases not matched to a gene: 1. CDR3 sequence (DNA): TGTGCCAGCAGTGAACGACTAGCGGGCACCGGGGAGCTGTTTTTT. This translates into CASSERLAGTGELFF.

The chain links TRBV7-6 to TRBJ2-7, with 7 bases matching TRBD2. Trimming took 5 bases from V and 3 from J; bases not matched to a gene: 7. In germline, CDR1 is SGHVS, CDR2 FNYEAQ. The CDR3 has 14 residues. The CDR3: CASSRLAEIYEQYF. The CDR3 DNA reads TGTGCCAGCAGCCGGCTAGCGGAAATCTACGAGCAGTACTTC. Variable domain in full (rest from reference TRBV7-6 and TRBJ2-7): GAGVSQSPRYKVTKRGQDVALRCDPISGHVSLYWYRQALGQGPEFLTYFNYEAQQDKSGLPNDRFSAERPEGSISTLTIQRTEQRDSAMYRCASSRLAEIYEQYFGPGTRLTVT.

This chain uses TRBV15 with TRBJ1-1, with TRBD1 as a possible D gene (5 bases). V lost 5 bases, J lost 3 bases, and 13 bases lay in between. The CDR3 has 14 amino acids. In germline, CDR1 is LNHNV, CDR2 YYDKDF (reference sequence). CDR3: CATSFRKGDTEAFF. The CDR3 region has the DNA TGTGCCACCAGCTTCCGGAAAGGGGACACTGAAGCTTTCTTT. The full variable domain, rest sourced from reference TRBV15 and TRBJ1-1, is DAMVIQNPRYQVTQFGKPVTLSCSQTLNHNVMYWYQQKSSQAPKLLFHYYDKDFNNEADTPDNFQSRRPNTSFCFLDIRSPGLGDTAMYLCATSFRKGDTEAFFGQGTRLTVV.

The V gene is TRBV28, the J gene TRBJ2-7, with D uncertain. CDR3 length: 14 residues. Germline CDR1 and CDR2: MDHEN and SYDVKM. Trimming stripped 7 bases from V and 3 bases from J, with 16 bases between. The CDR3 sequence is CASNQKGLSYEQYF. The CDR3 nucleotides read TGTGCCAGCAACCAGAAAGGTCTTAGCTACGAGCAGTACTTC. Based on the CDR3 plus reference TRBV28 and TRBJ2-7, the full variable domain is DVKVTQSSRYLVKRTGEKVFLECVQDMDHENMFWYRQDPGLGLRLIYFSYDVKMKEKGDIPEGYSVSREKKERFSLILESASTNQTSMYLCASNQKGLSYEQYFGPGTRLTVT.

This rearrangement joins TRBV19 to TRBJ2-7, with 11 bases aligning to TRBD2. After removal of 4 bases from V and 3 bases from J, the junction contained 11 bases not matched to a gene. Germline V gene sequence: CDR1 LNHDA, CDR2 SQIVND (reference sequence). The CDR3 covers 17 residues. CDR3 coding DNA: TGTGCCAGTAGTACCCGGGCTAGCGGGGGGCCATTCTACGAGCAGTACTTC. As protein: CASSTRASGGPFYEQYF.

This rearrangement joins TRBV2 to TRBJ1-3, with 7 bases lining up with TRBD1. J was trimmed by 2 bases and V by 8 bases; bases with no gene match: 6. From germline, CDR1 is SNHLY and CDR2 FYNNEI. This CDR3 is 14 amino acids long. CDR3 protein: CASGIQGAGNTIYF. In DNA, the CDR3 is TGTGCCAGCGGGATCCAGGGGGCTGGAAACACCATATATTTT.

The chain joins TRBV29-1 to TRBJ2-3; maybe TRBD2 (5 bases). Trimming removed 7 bases from V and 2 bases from J, with 13 bases in between. The CDR3 is 13 residues long. Germline loops: CDR1 SQVTM, CDR2 ANQGSEA. The CDR3 sequence: CSAAGIYTDTQYF. CDR3 DNA sequence: TGCAGCGCGGCCGGGATATACACAGATACGCAGTATTTT.

This chain joins TRBV6-2 or TRBV6-3 and TRBJ2-3, with D perhaps TRBD2 (6 bases). The CDR3 contains 16 residues. Germline V lookup: CDR1 MNHEY, CDR2 SVGEGT. V was pared by 3 bases and J by 4 bases, with 17 bases between. CDR3 DNA: TGTGCCAGCAGTTATCCCTCCGGGAGTCTCGCAGATACGCAGTATTTT. The encoded protein is CASSYPSGSLADTQYF.

The chain has TRBV7-6 and TRBJ2-7, with 8 positions matching TRBD1. V shed 4 bases and J 1 base; nucleotides not matched to a gene: 6. Germline V gives CDR1 SGHVS, CDR2 FNYEAQ. The CDR3 covers 15 residues. The CDR3 here is CASSSDGQGSYEQYF. CDR3 in DNA: TGTGCCAGCAGCTCAGACGGACAGGGATCCTACGAGCAGTACTTC.

The chain links TRBV7-9 to TRBJ2-7, with D tentatively TRBD1 (6 bases). CDR3 length: 13 amino acids. Trimming shortened V by 5 bases and J by 1 base, and 9 bases separated the two germline ends. Germline lookup yields CDR1 SEHNR and CDR2 FQNEAQ (reference sequence). CDR3 loop: CASSRTGSYEQYF. The CDR3 bases are TGTGCCAGCAGCCGCACAGGGTCCTACGAGCAGTACTTC.

The chain uses TRBV6-5 and TRBJ2-7; a weak D match, TRBD2 (6 bases). The germline gives CDR1 MNHEY, CDR2 SVGAGI. Trimming pared 4 bases from V and 7 bases from J, leaving 11 bases between. The CDR3 runs 12 residues. CDR3 nucleotides: TGTGCCAGCAGTTTAGTTGGGAGGGAGCAGTACTTC. It is translated as CASSLVGREQYF.

The chain couples TRBV3-1 (or the pseudogene TRBV3-2) to TRBJ2-7; 9 bases agree with TRBD2. This CDR3 contains 16 residues. Germline V gene lookup returns CDR1 LGHDT and CDR2 YNNKEL (reference sequence). Trimming at V came to 4 bases and at J to 3 bases, leaving 10 bases not matched to a gene. Here the CDR3 reads CASSLTGTSSLYEQYF. The DNA of the CDR3 is TGTGCCAGCAGCCTCACCGGGACTAGCAGCCTCTACGAGCAGTACTTC.

The chain joins TRBV11-2 to TRBJ2-7; maybe TRBD2 (7 bases). The germline V and J ends were trimmed by 9 bases and 2 bases, with 14 bases remaining between them. This CDR3 is 13 amino acids long. The germline V gene has CDR1 SGHAT and CDR2 FQNNGV. CDR3 sequence reads: CASWEGDAYEQYF. The CDR3, as DNA: TGTGCCAGTTGGGAGGGGGACGCCTACGAGCAGTACTTC.

This clone was counted a single time. V is TRBV24-1 and J is TRBJ2-7; D is unresolved. CDR1 is KGHDR and CDR2 is SFDVKD in the germline V gene. The V gene lost 2 bases and the J gene lost 1 base, with 8 bases spanning the gap. This CDR3 has 14 amino acids. The chain's CDR3 is CATSDSAGSYEQYF. The DNA for the CDR3 is TGTGCCACCAGTGATTCGGCCGGGTCCTACGAGCAGTACTTC.